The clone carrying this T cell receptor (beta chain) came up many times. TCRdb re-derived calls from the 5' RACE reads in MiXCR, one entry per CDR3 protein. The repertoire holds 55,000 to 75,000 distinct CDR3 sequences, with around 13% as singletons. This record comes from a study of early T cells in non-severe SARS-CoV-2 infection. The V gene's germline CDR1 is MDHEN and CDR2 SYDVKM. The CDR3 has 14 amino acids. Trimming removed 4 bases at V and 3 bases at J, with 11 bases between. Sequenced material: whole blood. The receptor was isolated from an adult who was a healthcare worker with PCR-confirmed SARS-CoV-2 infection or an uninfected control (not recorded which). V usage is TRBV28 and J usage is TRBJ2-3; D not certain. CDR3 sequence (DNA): TGTGCCAGCAGTTCTAGAGTCAGGACAGATACGCAGTATTTT. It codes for CASSSRVRTDTQYF.